A single TCR beta chain is shown here with its context. Its antigen is unknown. These data originate in a study of OX40 agonist ivuxolimab in advanced cancers. Study-wide results and limits: The study observed clonal expansion of CD4+ and CD8+ blood T cells by week 6 at 0.1 to 3.0 mg/kg.

Germline CDR1 and CDR2: DFQATT and SNEGSKA (reference sequence). Trimming shortened V by 4 bases and J by 12 bases, and 13 bases separated the two germline ends. The CDR3 spans 11 residues. The protocol was immunoSEQ multiplex PCR, while the TCRdb copy is restricted to in-frame clones and leaves out a portion. The sample shows tens of thousands of clones, around 86% of them seen only once. The J gene is TRBJ2-1, the V gene TRBV20-1; a possible D gene is TRBD2 (5 bases). Sequenced material: CD4+ or CD8+ T cells sorted from blood, taken in a trial of the OX40 agonist ivuxolimab. The clonotype originates from an adult with an advanced solid tumor such as melanoma, head and neck, liver or kidney cancer. Written as DNA, the CDR3 is TGCAGTGCTACCCCAGAGGGAGCGCAGTTCTTC. Translating gives CSATPEGAQFF.